This TCR beta chain was recovered during a study of blood T cell repertoires in COVID-19. Turning to the study itself: Both acute and convalescent COVID-19 samples were obtained from the United States, Italy and Spain.

V was shortened by 1 base and J by 0 bases, with 12 bases between the two germline ends. CDR3 length equals 16 residues. The germline V gene has CDR1 MNHNS and CDR2 SASEGT. In the original workflow: Nucleated cell number was recorded as an estimate derived from reference gene primer amplification. TCRdb's table, derived via immunoSEQ multiplex PCR, lists solely in-frame clones and lacks some. V and J calls and clone size follow that table, whereas D and trimming were derived from the DNA. The sample records over 120,000 clones, about 85% being singletons. Patients at the Seattle site were enrolled during active infection and followed longitudinally.

This chain connects TRBV6-1 to TRBJ1-1, with D tentatively TRBD1 (6 bases). This receptor was obtained from a woman between 65 and 79 years old with COVID-19, enrolled during active disease. Sequencing used peripheral blood. CDR3 loop: CASSEVGTTLNTEAFF. The DNA for the CDR3 is TGTGCCAGCAGTGAAGTAGGGACAACACTGAACACTGAAGCTTTCTTT.